Listed below are T cell receptor beta chains from one sample, sequenced in a study of blood T cell repertoires in COVID-19. This table comes from immunoSEQ multiplex PCR, and its TCRdb copy is limited to in-frame clones, with some not included. Among about 76,000 clones listed, approximately 88% were seen once. The sequenced sample was peripheral blood. The receptors stem from a man aged 25 to 40 with acute or convalescent COVID-19. Both conserved end residues are part of each CDR3. The D gene is left open where the match is weak. For some rows the clone size is stated as once, few or many, or as a class when expanded; others skip it.

>TRBJ2-1|.|TRBD1|TRBV11-2
CASRRTGRSYNEQFF
TGTGCCAGCAGAAGGACAGGGCGCTCCTACAATGAGCAGTTCTTC
>TRBJ1-2|.|.|TRBV7-9
CASSLGQVNYGYTF
TGTGCCAGCAGCTTAGGACAGGTGAACTATGGCTACACCTTC
>TRBJ1-1|.|.|TRBV19
CASSIAKGLLVF
TGTGCCAGTAGTATAGCAAAGGGGTTACTGGTCTTT
>TRBJ2-1|.|TRBD1|TRBV6-5
CASSQTGGGEQFF
TGTGCCAGCAGTCAAACAGGGGGAGGTGAGCAGTTCTTC
>TRBJ2-1|once|.|TRBV11-2
CASSFSSSYNEQFF
TGTGCCAGCAGCTTCTCGAGCTCCTACAATGAGCAGTTCTTC
>TRBJ2-7|.|TRBD2|TRBV19
CASSIGEGYEQYF
TGTGCCAGTAGTATAGGGGAGGGATACGAGCAGTACTTC
>TRBJ2-1|.|TRBD1|TRBV7-8
CASSRSVGQGENEQFF
TGTGCCAGCAGCCGGAGCGTGGGACAGGGGGAAAATGAGCAGTTCTTC
>TRBJ2-3|.|.|TRBV7-2
CASSLRREPDTQYF
TGTGCCAGCAGCTTAAGGCGGGAACCAGATACGCAGTATTTT
>TRBJ1-2|.|.|TRBV2
CASRGGDSYGYTF
TGTGCCAGCAGGGGGGGGGACTCCTATGGCTACACCTTC
>TRBJ1-3|once|.|TRBV3-1/TRBV3-2
CASSPQATGNTIYF
TGTGCCAGCAGCCCACAGGCTACTGGAAACACCATATATTTT
>TRBJ2-7|.|TRBD2|TRBV12-3/TRBV12-4
CASSNSGNEQYF
TGTGCCAGCAGTAATAGCGGGAACGAGCAGTACTTC
>TRBJ1-1|.|.|TRBV15
CATSRDMALNEAFF
TGTGCCACCAGCAGAGATATGGCCCTGAATGAAGCTTTCTTT
>TRBJ2-2|.|.|TRBV28
CASSPLGGAGTGELFF
TGTGCCAGCAGTCCATTGGGGGGAGCAGGCACCGGGGAGCTGTTTTTT
>TRBJ2-5|once|TRBD2|TRBV2
CASSPGLAGGETQYF
TGTGCCAGCAGCCCGGGGCTAGCGGGAGGCGAGACCCAGTACTTC
>TRBJ2-1|.|.|TRBV4-3
CASSQDSRYNEQFF
TGCGCCAGCAGCCAAGATAGTCGGTACAATGAGCAGTTCTTC
>TRBJ2-7|.|TRBD2|TRBV2
CASRLAGGNEQYF
TGTGCCAGCAGATTAGCGGGAGGGAACGAGCAGTACTTC
>TRBJ1-4|.|.|TRBV4-2
CASSQDRPGVNEKLFF
TGTGCCAGCAGCCAAGACCGGCCAGGGGTGAATGAAAAACTGTTTTTT
>TRBJ2-2|.|TRBD2|TRBV7-9
CASRTLAGAPGELFF
TGTGCCAGCAGGACATTAGCGGGAGCGCCCGGGGAGCTGTTTTTT
>TRBJ1-5|.|.|TRBV7-9
CASSASGPGEPQHF
TGTGCCAGCAGCGCATCCGGGCCGGGGGAGCCCCAGCATTTT
>TRBJ2-7|.|.|TRBV15
CATSGDRTVDEQYF
TGTGCCACCAGCGGAGACCGGACAGTAGACGAGCAGTACTTC
>TRBJ2-1|.|.|TRBV9
CASSVEANRYNEQFF
TGTGCCAGCAGCGTAGAAGCAAATAGATACAATGAGCAGTTCTTC
>TRBJ1-6|.|.|TRBV28
CASSPTANYSPLHF
TGTGCCAGCAGCCCGACAGCTAACTATTCACCCCTCCACTTT
>TRBJ1-3|.|.|TRBV9
CASSGTSRGDGNTIYF
TGTGCCAGCAGCGGAACGAGCAGGGGCGATGGAAACACCATATATTTT
>TRBJ1-3|.|.|TRBV28
CASSSTPSGNTIYF
TGTGCCAGCAGTTCAACACCCTCTGGAAACACCATATATTTT
>TRBJ2-1|.|.|TRBV6-5
CASSYSRWAGNNEQFF
TGTGCCAGCAGTTACTCGAGATGGGCAGGGAACAATGAGCAGTTCTTC
>TRBJ1-1|.|.|TRBV28
CASSRFREPTGTEAFF
TGTGCCAGCAGCCGTTTCCGGGAACCCACAGGGACTGAAGCTTTCTTT
>TRBJ2-7|.|.|TRBV28
CASSSLQGWGDEQYF
TGTGCCAGCAGTTCCCTACAGGGATGGGGCGACGAGCAGTACTTC
>TRBJ1-3|once|.|TRBV28
CASSVTGSGNTIYF
TGTGCCAGCAGCGTCACAGGGTCGGGAAACACCATATATTTT
>TRBJ2-2|.|.|TRBV5-1
CASSSRKTPSTGELFF
TGCGCCAGCAGTTCCCGAAAGACTCCTTCGACCGGGGAGCTGTTTTTT
>TRBJ2-2|.|TRBD2|TRBV7-3
CASSHGLANTGELFF
TGTGCCAGCAGCCACGGACTAGCGAACACCGGGGAGCTGTTTTTT
>TRBJ2-2|.|TRBD1|TRBV7-9
CASSGWDRGSSGELFF
TGTGCCAGCAGCGGCTGGGACAGGGGTTCATCCGGGGAGCTGTTTTTT
>TRBJ2-6|many|.|TRBV6-1
CASSEANSGANVLTF
TGTGCCAGCAGTGAAGCCAACTCTGGGGCCAACGTCCTGACTTTC
>TRBJ2-1|.|TRBD1|TRBV7-9
CASSYRDRDRFF
TGTGCCAGCAGCTATAGGGACAGGGATCGGTTCTTC
>TRBJ1-1|.|.|TRBV19
CASWANQGNTEAFF
TGTGCCAGTTGGGCAAACCAGGGGAACACTGAAGCTTTCTTT
>TRBJ2-7|.|.|TRBV29-1
CSVARQALYPAEQYF
TGCAGCGTGGCGAGACAGGCCCTATACCCGGCAGAGCAGTACTTC
>TRBJ1-6|once|.|TRBV5-5
CASSPKNRTRNNSPLHF
TGTGCCAGCAGCCCAAAAAACAGGACACGAAATAATTCACCCCTCCACTTT
>TRBJ2-7|once|.|TRBV19
CASSPQGLDEQYF
TGTGCCAGTAGTCCGCAGGGTCTAGACGAGCAGTACTTC
>TRBJ1-2|.|.|TRBV7-3
CASSSSGEGYTF
TGTGCCAGCAGCTCCTCCGGGGAGGGCTACACCTTC
>TRBJ1-2|once|.|TRBV2
CASSEAKGGRDYTF
TGTGCCAGCAGTGAAGCAAAGGGCGGCAGGGACTACACCTTC
>TRBJ2-1|.|TRBD1|TRBV6-1
CASRDRANYNEQFF
TGTGCCAGCAGGGACAGGGCGAACTACAATGAGCAGTTCTTC
>TRBJ2-3|.|TRBD2|TRBV10-2
CASLPHLAGVADTQYF
TGCGCCAGCCTGCCCCATCTAGCGGGAGTAGCAGATACGCAGTATTTT
>TRBJ2-3|.|.|TRBV9
CASSSHTDTQYF
TGTGCCAGCAGCTCCCACACAGATACGCAGTATTTT
>TRBJ1-4|once|.|TRBV10-3
CAISESATNEKLFF
TGTGCCATCAGTGAATCTGCAACTAATGAAAAACTGTTTTTT
>TRBJ2-2|.|TRBD2|TRBV6-2/TRBV6-3
CASSRTSNTGELFF
TGTGCCAGCAGTCGGACTAGTAACACCGGGGAGCTGTTTTTT
>TRBJ2-2|.|.|TRBV4-1
CASSQVSTGELFF
TGCGCCAGCAGCCAAGTTTCGACCGGGGAGCTGTTTTTT
>TRBJ1-1|.|.|TRBV5-1
CASRPDRDTEAFF
TGCGCCAGCAGGCCCGACAGAGACACTGAAGCTTTCTTT
>TRBJ1-5|few|.|TRBV3-1/TRBV3-2
CASSDMSNQPQHF
TGTGCCAGCAGCGACATGAGCAATCAGCCCCAGCATTTT